These T cell receptor beta chains were read from a single sample in a study of cytomegalovirus exposure and HLA in healthy donors. The data were produced by immunoSEQ multiplex PCR, yet TCRdb's version contains in-frame clones alone and is incomplete. The sample records some 150,000 clones, almost 80% being singletons. Sequencing was done on a sample of PBMCs. The receptors originated from a male donor in good health and CMV-seronegative. Each CDR3 is given with its conserved first and last residue. The order of the fields is D gene, clone size, J gene, V gene, CDR3 protein, CDR3 DNA. D genes are given only for firm matches. Clone sizes are given selectively: once, few, many, or a class where the clone is expanded.

>TRBD1|-|TRBJ1-4|TRBV30
CAWSPWTGVGEKLFF
TGTGCCTGGAGTCCTTGGACAGGGGTAGGGGAAAAACTGTTTTTT
>TRBD1|few|TRBJ2-3|TRBV7-6
CASSARTGSTDTQYF
TGTGCCAGCAGCGCCAGGACAGGGAGCACAGATACGCAGTATTTT
>-|-|TRBJ1-1|TRBV7-8
CASSPSGAEAFF
TGTGCCAGCAGCCCATCCGGGGCTGAAGCTTTCTTT
>TRBD2|-|TRBJ2-1|TRBV7-6
CASSLEGLAGSSYNEQFF
TGTGCCAGCAGCTTAGAAGGCCTAGCGGGGAGCTCCTACAATGAGCAGTTCTTC
>TRBD1|-|TRBJ2-5|TRBV30
CAWSSSYRGETQYF
TGTGCCTGGAGTTCCAGCTACAGGGGAGAGACCCAGTACTTC
>TRBD2|-|TRBJ2-7|TRBV7-2
CASSLEAGGTYEQYF
TGTGCCAGCAGCTTAGAAGCGGGGGGGACCTACGAGCAGTACTTC
>TRBD1|-|TRBJ1-2|TRBV7-9
CASSLRTGGGYTF
TGTGCCAGCAGCCTTAGGACAGGGGGTGGCTACACCTTC
>-|-|TRBJ2-1|TRBV2
CASGLYNEQFF
TGTGCCAGCGGACTATACAATGAGCAGTTCTTC
>-|-|TRBJ2-3|TRBV7-7
CASSLGDFDTQYF
TGTGCCAGCAGCTTAGGGGACTTTGATACGCAGTATTTT
>TRBD1|once|TRBJ2-7|TRBV27
CASSFTGQGSYEQYF
TGTGCCAGCAGTTTTACAGGACAGGGGTCCTACGAGCAGTACTTC
>-|-|TRBJ2-7|TRBV4-3
CASSQGRGRTYEQYF
TGCGCCAGCAGCCAAGGGCGGGGTAGGACCTACGAGCAGTACTTC
>-|-|TRBJ1-1|TRBV30
CAWSVQRVTEAFF
TGTGCCTGGAGTGTACAACGGGTCACTGAAGCTTTCTTT
>TRBD1|few|TRBJ1-4|TRBV13
CASSLGTGQGGEKLFF
TGTGCCAGCAGCTTGGGGACCGGACAGGGTGGGGAAAAACTGTTTTTT
>TRBD1|-|TRBJ2-7|TRBV2
CASGPTGKTTYEQYF
TGTGCCAGCGGACCGACAGGGAAGACCACCTACGAGCAGTACTTC
>TRBD1|-|TRBJ2-1|TRBV11-2
CASSQGQSYNEQFF
TGTGCCAGCAGCCAGGGACAGTCCTACAATGAGCAGTTCTTC
>-|-|TRBJ1-1|TRBV9
CASSVVPEMNTEAFF
TGTGCCAGCAGCGTAGTTCCAGAAATGAACACTGAAGCTTTCTTT
>TRBD1|-|TRBJ1-6|TRBV30
CAWSVLTGGSSYNSPLHF
TGTGCCTGGAGTGTACTGACAGGGGGGAGCTCCTATAATTCACCCCTCCACTTT
>-|few|TRBJ2-3|TRBV29-1
CSVVFWQTDTQYF
TGCAGCGTTGTTTTCTGGCAGACAGATACGCAGTATTTT
>TRBD2|-|TRBJ2-1|TRBV19
CASSITPRGSSYNEQFF
TGTGCCAGTAGTATAACTCCTCGCGGGAGCTCCTACAATGAGCAGTTCTTC
>TRBD2|few|TRBJ2-1|TRBV11-3
CASSPRTRYNEQFF
TGTGCCAGCAGCCCCCGGACTAGATACAATGAGCAGTTCTTC
>-|-|TRBJ1-1|TRBV7-2
CASSFGQGNTEAFF
TGTGCCAGCAGCTTTGGTCAGGGTAATACTGAAGCTTTCTTT
>-|few|TRBJ2-1|TRBV7-2
CASSLASGGEQFF
TGTGCCAGCAGCTTAGCTAGCGGTGGTGAGCAGTTCTTC
>-|-|TRBJ2-6|TRBV4-3
CASSTGHTISGANVLTF
TGCGCCAGCAGCACTGGACACACGATCTCTGGGGCCAACGTCCTGACTTTC
>TRBD2|-|TRBJ2-3|TRBV4-3
CASSQTLTSGGADTQYF
TGCGCCAGCAGCCAAACCTTAACTAGCGGGGGGGCAGATACGCAGTATTTT
>TRBD1|-|TRBJ2-7|TRBV7-4
CASSKTGEWNEQYF
TGTGCCAGCAGCAAAACAGGGGAGTGGAACGAGCAGTACTTC